This T cell receptor beta chain was captured in a study of blood T cell repertoires in COVID-19. This table comes from immunoSEQ multiplex PCR, and its TCRdb copy is limited to in-frame clones, with some not included. The sample includes 210,000 or so clones, 70% to 90% seen only once; the top ten take approximately 1.5%. V was pared by 5 bases and J by 9 bases, with 9 bases of the junction left unmatched. The CDR3 extends over 13 amino acids. The V call is TRBV12-3 or TRBV12-4, the J call TRBJ1-2; 7 nucleotides align to TRBD1. This clonotype was obtained from a man younger than 35 with active or convalescent COVID-19. Material: peripheral blood. CDR3 in amino acids: CASSRQGSLRYTF. The CDR3 DNA follows: TGTGCCAGCAGTCGACAGGGTTCGCTACGCTACACCTTC.